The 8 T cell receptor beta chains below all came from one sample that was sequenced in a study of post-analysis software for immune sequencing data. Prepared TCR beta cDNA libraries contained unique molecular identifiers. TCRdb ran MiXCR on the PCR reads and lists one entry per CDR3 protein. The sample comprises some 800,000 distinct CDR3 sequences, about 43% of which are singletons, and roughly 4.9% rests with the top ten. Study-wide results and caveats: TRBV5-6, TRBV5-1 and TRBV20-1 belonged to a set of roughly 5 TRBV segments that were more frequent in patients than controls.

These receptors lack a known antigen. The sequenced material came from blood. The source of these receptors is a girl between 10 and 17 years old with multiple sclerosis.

The CDR3 region is CATSDPSGTGDATNEQYF. The CDR3 DNA is TGTGCCACCAGTGACCCCTCCGGGACAGGGGACGCCACCAATGAGCAGTACTTC. This chain connects TRBV24-1 to TRBJ2-5, with 10 bases identical to TRBD1. Germline V lookup: CDR1 KGHDR, CDR2 SFDVKD. Trimming at V came to 4 bases and at J to 11 bases, leaving 21 bases not matched to a gene. The CDR3 is made up of 18 amino acids.

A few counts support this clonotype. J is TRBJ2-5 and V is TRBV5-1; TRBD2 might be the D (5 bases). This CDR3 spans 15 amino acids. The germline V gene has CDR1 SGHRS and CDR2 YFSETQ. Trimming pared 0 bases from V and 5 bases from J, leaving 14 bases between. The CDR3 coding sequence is TGCGCCAGCAGCTTGGTTGGCGGGCCACGGGAGACCCAGTACTTC. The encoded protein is CASSLVGGPRETQYF.

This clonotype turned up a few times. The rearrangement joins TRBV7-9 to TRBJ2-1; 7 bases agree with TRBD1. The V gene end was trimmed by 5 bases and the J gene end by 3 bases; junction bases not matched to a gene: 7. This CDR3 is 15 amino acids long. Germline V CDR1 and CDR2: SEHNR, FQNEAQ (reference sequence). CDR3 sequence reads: CASSHTGAVYNEQFF. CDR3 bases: TGTGCCAGCAGCCACACAGGGGCCGTCTACAATGAGCAGTTCTTC.

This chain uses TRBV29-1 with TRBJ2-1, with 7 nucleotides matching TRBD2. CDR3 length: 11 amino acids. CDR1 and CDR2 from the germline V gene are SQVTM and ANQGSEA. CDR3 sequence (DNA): TGCACCGTGGGGGGGGACGATGAGCAGTTCTTC. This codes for CTVGGDDEQFF.

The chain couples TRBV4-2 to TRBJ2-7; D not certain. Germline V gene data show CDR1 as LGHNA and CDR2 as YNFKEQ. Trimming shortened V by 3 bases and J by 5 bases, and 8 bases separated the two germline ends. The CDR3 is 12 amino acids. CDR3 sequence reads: CASSQRKNEQYF. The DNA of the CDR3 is TGTGCCAGCAGCCAGAGGAAAAACGAGCAGTACTTC.

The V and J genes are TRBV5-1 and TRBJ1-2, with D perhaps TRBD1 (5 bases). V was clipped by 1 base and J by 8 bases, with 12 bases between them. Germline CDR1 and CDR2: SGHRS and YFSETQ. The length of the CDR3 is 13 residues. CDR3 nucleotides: TGCGCCAGCAGCTTGTATCAGGGTTCCGGCTACACCTTC. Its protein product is CASSLYQGSGYTF. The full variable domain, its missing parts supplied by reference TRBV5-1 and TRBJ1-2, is KAGVTQTPRYLIKTRGQQVTLSCSPISGHRSVSWYQQTPGQGLQFLFEYFSETQRNKGNFPGRFSGRQFSNSRSEMNVSTLELGDSALYLCASSLYQGSGYTFGSGTRLTVV.

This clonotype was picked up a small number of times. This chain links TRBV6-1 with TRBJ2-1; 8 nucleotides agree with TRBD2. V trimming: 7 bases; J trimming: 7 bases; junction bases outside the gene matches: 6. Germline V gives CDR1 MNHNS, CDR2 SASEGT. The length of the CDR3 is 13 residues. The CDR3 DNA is TGTGCCAGCAAGACGGGAGGGCCGAATGAGCAGTTCTTC. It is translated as CASKTGGPNEQFF.

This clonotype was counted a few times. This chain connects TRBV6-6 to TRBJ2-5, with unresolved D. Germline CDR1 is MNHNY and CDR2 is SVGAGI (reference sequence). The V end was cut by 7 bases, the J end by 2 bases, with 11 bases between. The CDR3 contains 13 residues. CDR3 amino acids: CASKFRGQETQYF. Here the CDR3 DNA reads TGTGCCAGCAAGTTTCGAGGTCAAGAGACCCAGTACTTC.